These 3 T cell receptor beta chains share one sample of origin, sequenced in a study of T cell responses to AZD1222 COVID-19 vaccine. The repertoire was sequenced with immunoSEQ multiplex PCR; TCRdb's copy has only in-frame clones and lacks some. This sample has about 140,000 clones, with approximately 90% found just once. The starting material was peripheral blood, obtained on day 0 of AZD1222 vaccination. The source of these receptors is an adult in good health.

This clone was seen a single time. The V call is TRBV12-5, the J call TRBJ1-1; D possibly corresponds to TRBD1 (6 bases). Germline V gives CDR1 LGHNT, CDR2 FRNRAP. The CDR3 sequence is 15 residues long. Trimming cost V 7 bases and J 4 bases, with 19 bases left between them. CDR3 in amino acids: CASASPGAPVTEAFF. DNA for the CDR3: TGTGCTAGTGCCTCTCCGGGGGCGCCTGTCACTGAAGCTTTCTTT.

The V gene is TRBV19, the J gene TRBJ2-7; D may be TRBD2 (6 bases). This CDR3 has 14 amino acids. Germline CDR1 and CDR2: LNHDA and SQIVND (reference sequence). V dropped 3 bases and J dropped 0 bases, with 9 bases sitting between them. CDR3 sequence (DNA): TGTGCCAGTAGTATGGGAGGCGACTCCTACGAGCAGTACTTC. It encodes CASSMGGDSYEQYF.

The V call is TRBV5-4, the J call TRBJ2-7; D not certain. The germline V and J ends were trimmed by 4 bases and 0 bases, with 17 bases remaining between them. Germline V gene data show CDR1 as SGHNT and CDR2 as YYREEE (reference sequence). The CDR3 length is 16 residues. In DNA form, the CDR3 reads TGTGCCAGCAGCCTGGTCTTAGGACCGCGCTCCTACGAGCAGTACTTC. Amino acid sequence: CASSLVLGPRSYEQYF.